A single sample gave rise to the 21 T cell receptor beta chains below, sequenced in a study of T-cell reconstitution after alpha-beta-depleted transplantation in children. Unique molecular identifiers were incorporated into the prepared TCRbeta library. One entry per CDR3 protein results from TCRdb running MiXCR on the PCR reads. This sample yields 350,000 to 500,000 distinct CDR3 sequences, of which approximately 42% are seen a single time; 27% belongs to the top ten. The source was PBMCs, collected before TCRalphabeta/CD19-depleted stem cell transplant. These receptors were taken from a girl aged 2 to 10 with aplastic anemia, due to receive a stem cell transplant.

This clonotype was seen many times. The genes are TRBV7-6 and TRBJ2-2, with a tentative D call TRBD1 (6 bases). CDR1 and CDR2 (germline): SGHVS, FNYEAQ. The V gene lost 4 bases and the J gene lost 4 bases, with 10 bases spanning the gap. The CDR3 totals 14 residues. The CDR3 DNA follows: TGTGCCAGCAGCTCCCAGGGGTTCACCGGGGAGCTGTTTTTT. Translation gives CASSSQGFTGELFF.

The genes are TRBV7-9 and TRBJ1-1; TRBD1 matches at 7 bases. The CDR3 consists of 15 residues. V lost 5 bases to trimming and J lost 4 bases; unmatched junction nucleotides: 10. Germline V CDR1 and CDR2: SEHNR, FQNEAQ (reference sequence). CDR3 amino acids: CASSATTGTGTEAFF. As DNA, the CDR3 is TGTGCCAGCAGCGCGACGACAGGGACGGGCACTGAAGCTTTCTTT.

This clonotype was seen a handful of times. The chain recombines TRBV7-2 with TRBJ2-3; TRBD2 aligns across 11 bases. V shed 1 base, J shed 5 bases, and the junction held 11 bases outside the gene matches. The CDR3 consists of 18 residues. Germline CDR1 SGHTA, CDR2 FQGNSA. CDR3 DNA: TGTGCCAGCAGCTTAGTCATTACTAGCGGGAGACGTGAAGATACGCAGTATTTT. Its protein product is CASSLVITSGRREDTQYF.

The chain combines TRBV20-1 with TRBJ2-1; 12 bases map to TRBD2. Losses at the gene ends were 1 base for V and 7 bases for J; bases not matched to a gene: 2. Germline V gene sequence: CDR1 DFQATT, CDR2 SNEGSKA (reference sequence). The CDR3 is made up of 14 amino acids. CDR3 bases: TGCAGTGCTAGAGCTGGACTAGCGGGAAATGAGCAGTTCTTC. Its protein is CSARAGLAGNEQFF.

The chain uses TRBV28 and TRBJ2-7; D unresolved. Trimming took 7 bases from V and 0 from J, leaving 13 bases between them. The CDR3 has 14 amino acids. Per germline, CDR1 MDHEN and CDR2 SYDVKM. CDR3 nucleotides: TGTGCCAGCATTCCGGCAGTCAGCTCCTACGAGCAGTACTTC. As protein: CASIPAVSSYEQYF.

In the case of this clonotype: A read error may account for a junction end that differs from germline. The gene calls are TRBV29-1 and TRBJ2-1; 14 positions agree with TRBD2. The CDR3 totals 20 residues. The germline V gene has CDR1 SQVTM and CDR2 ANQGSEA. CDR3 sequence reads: CSVDGRTSGRPLRSYNDQFF. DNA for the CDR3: TGCAGCGTTGACGGAAGGACTAGCGGGAGGCCCCTCCGCTCCTACAATGATCAGTTCTTC.

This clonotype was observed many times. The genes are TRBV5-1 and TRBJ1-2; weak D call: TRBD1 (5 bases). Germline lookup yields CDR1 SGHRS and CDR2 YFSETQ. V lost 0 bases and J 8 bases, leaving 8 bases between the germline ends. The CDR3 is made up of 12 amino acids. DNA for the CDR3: TGCGCCAGCAGCTTGGAGGGGATGGGCTACACCTTC. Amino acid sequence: CASSLEGMGYTF. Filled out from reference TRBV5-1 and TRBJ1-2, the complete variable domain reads KAGVTQTPRYLIKTRGQQVTLSCSPISGHRSVSWYQQTPGQGLQFLFEYFSETQRNKGNFPGRFSGRQFSNSRSEMNVSTLELGDSALYLCASSLEGMGYTFGSGTRLTVV.

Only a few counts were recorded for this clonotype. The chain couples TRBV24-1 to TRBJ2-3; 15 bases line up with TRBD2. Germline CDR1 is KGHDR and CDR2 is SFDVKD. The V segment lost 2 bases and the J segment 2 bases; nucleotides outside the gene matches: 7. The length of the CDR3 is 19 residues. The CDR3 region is CATSDSPGLAGGVTDTQYF. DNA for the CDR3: TGTGCCACCAGTGATTCTCCGGGACTAGCGGGAGGAGTCACAGATACGCAGTATTTT.

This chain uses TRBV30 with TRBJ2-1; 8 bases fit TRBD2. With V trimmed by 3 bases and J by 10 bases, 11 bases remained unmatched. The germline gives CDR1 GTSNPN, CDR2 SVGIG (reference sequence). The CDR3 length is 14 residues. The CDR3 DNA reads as TGTGCCTGGAGGGTAGCGGGAAGGTTGGGCGAGCAGTTCTTC. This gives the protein CAWRVAGRLGEQFF. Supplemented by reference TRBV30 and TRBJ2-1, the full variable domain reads SQTIHQWPATLVQPVGSPLSLECTVEGTSNPNLYWYRQAAGRGLQLLFYSVGIGQISSEVPQNLSASRPQDRQFILSSKKLLLSDSGFYLCAWRVAGRLGEQFFGPGTRLTVL.

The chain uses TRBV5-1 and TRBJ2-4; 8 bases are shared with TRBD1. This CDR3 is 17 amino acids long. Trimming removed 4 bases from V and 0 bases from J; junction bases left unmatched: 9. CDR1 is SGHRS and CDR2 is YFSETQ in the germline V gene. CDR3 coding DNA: TGCGCCAGCAGCCGAGACAGGGGCGCTCTAGCCAAAAACATTCAGTACTTC. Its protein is CASSRDRGALAKNIQYF.

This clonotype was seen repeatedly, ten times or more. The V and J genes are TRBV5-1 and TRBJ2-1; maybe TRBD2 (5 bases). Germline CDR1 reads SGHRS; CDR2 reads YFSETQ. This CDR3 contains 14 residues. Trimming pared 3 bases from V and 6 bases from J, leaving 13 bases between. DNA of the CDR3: TGCGCCAGCAGCTCCGGCAGGAGGCCCAATGAGCAGTTCTTC. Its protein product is CASSSGRRPNEQFF.

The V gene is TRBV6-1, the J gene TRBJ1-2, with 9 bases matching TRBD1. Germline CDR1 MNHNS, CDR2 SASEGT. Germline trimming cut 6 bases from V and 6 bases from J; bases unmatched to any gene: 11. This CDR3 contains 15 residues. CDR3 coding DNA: TGTGCCAGCAGACCCTTGACAGGGGGTCTCGATGGCTACACCTTC. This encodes CASRPLTGGLDGYTF.

CDR3 protein: CASAGSSLPEQFF. The CDR3 DNA is TGTGCCAGTGCCGGGAGTTCTCTACCTGAGCAGTTCTTC. The J gene is TRBJ2-1, the V gene TRBV7-8; tentative D call: TRBD2 (6 bases). V lost 9 bases to trimming and J lost 9 bases, with 18 bases between them. The CDR3 length is 13 residues. Per the germline V gene, CDR1 is SGHVS and CDR2 is FQNEAQ.

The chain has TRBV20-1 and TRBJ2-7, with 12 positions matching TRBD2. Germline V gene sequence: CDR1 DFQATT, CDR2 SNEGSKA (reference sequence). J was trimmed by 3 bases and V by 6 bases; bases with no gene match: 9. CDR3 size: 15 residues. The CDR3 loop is CSAFETSGRGYEQYF. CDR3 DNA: TGCAGTGCCTTCGAGACTAGCGGGAGAGGCTACGAGCAGTACTTC.

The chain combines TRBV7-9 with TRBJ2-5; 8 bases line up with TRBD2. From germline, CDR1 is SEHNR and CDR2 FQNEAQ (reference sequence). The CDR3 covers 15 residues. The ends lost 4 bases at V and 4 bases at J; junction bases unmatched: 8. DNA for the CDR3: TGTGCCAGCAGCTACCGGGGGGGAGATGGAGAGACCCAGTACTTC. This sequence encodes CASSYRGGDGETQYF.

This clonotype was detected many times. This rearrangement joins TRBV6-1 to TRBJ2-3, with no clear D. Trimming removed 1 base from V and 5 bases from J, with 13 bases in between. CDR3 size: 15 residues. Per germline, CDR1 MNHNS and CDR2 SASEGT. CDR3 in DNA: TGTGCCAGCAGTGAAGTTCAAGCCTTTGGAGATACGCAGTATTTT. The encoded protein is CASSEVQAFGDTQYF.

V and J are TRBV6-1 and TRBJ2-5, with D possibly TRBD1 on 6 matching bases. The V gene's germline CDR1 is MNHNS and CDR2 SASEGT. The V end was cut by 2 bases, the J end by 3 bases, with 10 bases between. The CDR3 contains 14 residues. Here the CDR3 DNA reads TGTGCCAGCAGTGAATGGACAGCCGAAGAGACCCAGTACTTC. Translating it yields CASSEWTAEETQYF.

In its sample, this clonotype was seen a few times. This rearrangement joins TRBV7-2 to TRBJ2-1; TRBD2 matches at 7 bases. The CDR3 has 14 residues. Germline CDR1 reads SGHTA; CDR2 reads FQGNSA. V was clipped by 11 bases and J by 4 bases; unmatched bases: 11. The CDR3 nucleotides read TGTGCCTCAACTGGGCTAGCGGAATACAATGAGCAGTTCTTC. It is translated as CASTGLAEYNEQFF.

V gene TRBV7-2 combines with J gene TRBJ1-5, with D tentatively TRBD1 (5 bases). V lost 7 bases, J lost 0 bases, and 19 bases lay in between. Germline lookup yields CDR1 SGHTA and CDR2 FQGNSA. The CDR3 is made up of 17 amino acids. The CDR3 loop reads CASTQFPRDASNQPQHF. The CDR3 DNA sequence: TGTGCCAGCACCCAATTCCCCCGGGACGCTAGCAATCAGCCCCAGCATTTT.

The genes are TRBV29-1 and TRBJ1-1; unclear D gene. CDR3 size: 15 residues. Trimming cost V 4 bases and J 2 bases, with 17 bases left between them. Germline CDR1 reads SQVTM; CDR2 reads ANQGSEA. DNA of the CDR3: TGCAGCGTTGGAGGGCTTGACCTAAGAAACACTGAAGCTTTCTTT. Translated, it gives CSVGGLDLRNTEAFF.

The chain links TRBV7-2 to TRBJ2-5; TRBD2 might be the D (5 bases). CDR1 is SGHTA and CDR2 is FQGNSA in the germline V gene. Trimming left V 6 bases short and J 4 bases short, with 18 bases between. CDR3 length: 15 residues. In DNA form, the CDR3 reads TGTGCCAGCAGTTGGCTGAACGGAGAGGGAGAGACCCAGTACTTC. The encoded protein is CASSWLNGEGETQYF.